These T cell receptor beta chains were read from a single sample in a study of cytomegalovirus exposure and HLA in healthy donors. Some clones are missing from TCRdb's copy, which holds only in-frame ones; the method was immunoSEQ multiplex PCR. The data hold about 150,000 clones, with 60% to 80% observed a single time. Sequencing was performed on PBMCs. The receptors were sampled from a male donor in good health and CMV-seronegative. Both conserved end residues are part of each CDR3. The order of the fields is clone size, V gene, D gene, J gene, CDR3 protein, CDR3 DNA. A D gene is named only where the DNA matches it firmly. Size tells how often a clone was seen (once, few, many) or the class of an expanded clone, and some rows leave it out.

>few|TRBV4-3|NA|TRBJ1-5
CASSQGVQGNQPQHF
TGCGCCAGCAGCCAAGGAGTACAGGGAAATCAGCCCCAGCATTTT
>NA|TRBV5-4|TRBD1|TRBJ2-4
CASSIYRGNIQYF
TGTGCCAGCAGCATCTACAGGGGGAACATTCAGTACTTC
>once|TRBV21-1|NA|TRBJ2-4
CASSKGDRPSVAKNIQYF
TGTGCCAGCAGCAAAGGGGACAGGCCCTCGGTGGCCAAAAACATTCAGTACTTC
>NA|TRBV5-1|NA|TRBJ2-5
CASSLVPGTTQTQYF
TGCGCCAGCAGCTTGGTGCCGGGTACCACACAGACCCAGTACTTC
>NA|TRBV6-1|NA|TRBJ1-2
CASSELGISDGYTF
TGTGCCAGCAGTGAACTGGGGATTAGCGATGGCTACACCTTC
>NA|TRBV7-2|TRBD2|TRBJ2-1
CASSLSGLAGGQNEQFF
TGTGCCAGCAGCTTATCGGGACTAGCGGGGGGGCAGAATGAGCAGTTCTTC
>NA|TRBV5-5|TRBD1|TRBJ1-6
CASSSPGQGWSPLHF
TGTGCCAGCAGCTCACCGGGACAGGGTTGGTCACCCCTCCACTTT
>once|TRBV6-5|TRBD1|TRBJ2-7
CASSYSSGQGRQYF
TGTGCCAGCAGTTACTCGAGTGGACAGGGCAGGCAGTACTTC
>few|TRBV30|TRBD1|TRBJ2-7
CAWSPGQGKGYEQYF
TGTGCCTGGAGTCCCGGACAGGGGAAAGGGTACGAGCAGTACTTC
>NA|TRBV19|NA|TRBJ2-7
CASSIVGDEQYF
TGCGCCAGTAGTATAGTAGGGGACGAGCAGTACTTC
>few|TRBV7-9|NA|TRBJ2-2
CSSSLGSTYTGELFF
TGTTCCAGCAGCTTAGGTAGCACCTACACCGGGGAGCTGTTTTTT
>NA|TRBV19|TRBD1|TRBJ1-3
CASSILGGAGNTIYF
TGTGCCAGTAGTATTTTAGGGGGCGCTGGAAACACCATATATTTT
>NA|TRBV7-9|NA|TRBJ2-5
CASSLDRPYQETQYF
TGTGCCAGCAGCCTAGACAGGCCGTACCAAGAGACCCAGTACTTC
>NA|TRBV18|TRBD1|TRBJ1-2
CASSPDRVSTF
TGTGCCAGCTCACCTGACAGGGTCTCCACCTTC
>NA|TRBV5-1|NA|TRBJ2-7
CASSLLGANSYGQYF
TGCGCCAGCAGCTTGCTGGGGGCCAACTCATACGGGCAGTACTTC
>NA|TRBV5-5|TRBD1|TRBJ2-1
CASSPSGTGIYNEQFF
TGTGCCAGCAGTCCTTCCGGGACAGGGATCTACAATGAGCAGTTCTTC
>NA|TRBV9|NA|TRBJ2-7
CASSRDYEQYF
TGTGCCAGCAGCAGGGACTACGAGCAGTACTTC
>NA|TRBV18|NA|TRBJ1-6
CASSRDFYNSPLHF
TGTGCCAGCTCGCGGGACTTCTATAATTCACCCCTCCACTTT
>NA|TRBV6-1|NA|TRBJ1-1
CASSERAGPTEAFF
TGTGCCAGCAGTGAAAGGGCAGGGCCCACTGAAGCTTTCTTT
>NA|TRBV28|NA|TRBJ2-7
CASRGGTYEQYF
TGTGCCAGCAGGGGGGGAACCTACGAGCAGTACTTC
>NA|TRBV4-3|TRBD2|TRBJ2-1
CASSLVSGEPYNEQFF
TGCGCCAGCAGCCTTGTTAGCGGGGAACCCTACAATGAGCAGTTCTTC
>NA|TRBV6-1|NA|TRBJ1-1
CASRVWGPTEAFF
TGTGCCAGCAGGGTTTGGGGGCCCACTGAAGCTTTCTTT
>NA|TRBV7-2|NA|TRBJ1-5
CASSQGAHQPQHF
TGTGCCAGCAGCCAAGGGGCTCATCAGCCCCAGCATTTT
>NA|TRBV6-4|TRBD2|TRBJ2-1
CASSDSGTSAINEQFF
TGTGCCAGCAGTGACTCGGGGACTAGCGCGATAAATGAGCAGTTCTTC